This T cell receptor (beta chain) was obtained from a study of T-cell memory formation after mild COVID-19. Whole-study results and caveats: Pre-infection memory showed some responding clones, and this suggested that cross-reactive memory joined. Contracting CD4+ clones were located mainly in CM and EM, and CD8+ clones in EMRA.

The J segment lost 7 bases and the V segment lost 5 bases, leaving 12 bases of the junction unmatched. Germline CDR1 is SGHVS and CDR2 is FNYEAQ. This CDR3 comprises 15 residues. As regards this clonotype: Its matching antigen is unknown.

Constant-segment primers were used for 5'RACE, and the resulting TCR alpha and TCR beta cDNA libraries carried sample barcodes and UMIs. TCRdb reprocessed the 5' RACE reads via MiXCR and lists one record per CDR3 protein. This sample has roughly 500,000 distinct CDR3 sequences, with just over 20% found just once. The sequencing input was PBMCs or a T cell subset sorted from them (not recorded which). The source of this sequence is an adult woman who had mild COVID-19 (a few samples of this study predate the infection). Cell type and time point are not known. The chain couples TRBV7-6 to TRBJ2-7; TRBD1 matches 9 bases. CDR3 amino acids: CASSPGQGFRVEQYF. CDR3 DNA: TGTGCCAGCAGCCCGGGACAGGGATTTCGTGTAGAGCAGTACTTC.